The rows below give T cell receptor beta chains drawn from one sample of a study of OX40 agonist ivuxolimab in advanced cancers. The table came from immunoSEQ multiplex PCR; TCRdb's copy has only in-frame clones and leaves some out. The sample carries about 55,000 clones, approximately 80% recorded once. The sample was CD4+ or CD8+ T cells sorted from blood, taken in a trial of the OX40 agonist ivuxolimab. All receptors come from an adult with an advanced solid tumor such as melanoma, head and neck, liver or kidney cancer. Both conserved end residues are part of each CDR3. A D gene is named only where the DNA matches it firmly. Only some rows state a clone size, as once, few, many or a class for expanded clones.

d_call,j_call,cdr3_length,clone_size,v_call,cdr3_aa,cdr3_nt
TRBD1,TRBJ1-5,16,NA,TRBV2,CASSPGTGLSNQPQHF,TGTGCCAGCTCTCCCGGGACAGGGCTTAGCAATCAGCCCCAGCATTTT
TRBD1,TRBJ1-2,15,NA,TRBV19,CASSMNTGVTYGYTF,TGTGCCAGTAGTATGAACACAGGGGTCACCTATGGCTACACCTTC
TRBD2,TRBJ2-1,16,NA,TRBV28,CASTTLGTSGKNEQFF,TGTGCCAGCACCACCCTCGGGACTAGCGGGAAGAATGAGCAGTTCTTC
NA,TRBJ2-7,15,NA,TRBV19,CASSIGGSTPYEQYF,TGTGCCAGTAGTATAGGGGGATCTACTCCCTACGAGCAGTACTTC
TRBD1,TRBJ1-2,14,NA,TRBV19,CASRPPGQGYGYTF,TGTGCCAGTAGACCCCCGGGACAGGGCTATGGCTACACCTTC
NA,TRBJ2-3,12,NA,TRBV5-1,CASSPNSDTQYF,TGCGCCAGCAGCCCAAATTCAGATACGCAGTATTTT
TRBD2,TRBJ2-1,14,NA,TRBV27,CASSAGLYYNEQFF,TGTGCCAGCAGTGCGGGACTATACTACAATGAGCAGTTCTTC
NA,TRBJ2-5,14,NA,TRBV7-8,CASSLAAVKETQYF,TGTGCCAGCAGCTTAGCTGCAGTCAAAGAGACCCAGTACTTC
TRBD1,TRBJ1-6,16,NA,TRBV6-1,CASSERGTGWIRALHF,TGTGCCAGCAGTGAACGGGGGACAGGTTGGATTAGGGCCCTCCACTTT
TRBD2,TRBJ2-7,14,NA,TRBV7-8,CASSLIAGGYEQYF,TGTGCCAGCAGCTTAATAGCGGGGGGCTACGAGCAGTACTTC
NA,TRBJ2-6,15,NA,TRBV2,CASRTGRSGANVLTF,TGTGCCAGCAGGACAGGCCGCTCTGGGGCCAACGTCCTGACTTTC
NA,TRBJ2-1,16,NA,TRBV4-1,CASSQDQGPGVNEQFF,TGCGCCAGCAGCCAAGATCAGGGTCCGGGGGTCAATGAGCAGTTCTTC
NA,TRBJ2-7,11,NA,TRBV2,CASSVRTEQYF,TGTGCCAGCAGTGTTAGGACAGAGCAGTACTTC
NA,TRBJ2-1,15,NA,TRBV5-8,CASSGGSYLGNEQFF,TGTGCCAGCAGCGGGGGATCGTATCTAGGCAATGAGCAGTTCTTC
NA,TRBJ2-1,17,NA,TRBV27,CASSRWDGGLGRNEQFF,TGTGCCAGCAGCCGTTGGGACGGAGGGCTGGGGAGGAATGAGCAGTTCTTC
NA,TRBJ2-2,11,NA,TRBV6-6,CAGAGTGELFF,TGTGCCGGGGCAGGCACCGGGGAGCTGTTTTTT
NA,TRBJ1-5,15,NA,TRBV15,CATSRDRGGWEPQHF,TGTGCCACCAGCAGAGATCGCGGAGGGTGGGAGCCCCAGCATTTT
TRBD1,TRBJ1-1,14,NA,TRBV19,CASSWDRMNTEAFF,TGTGCCAGTAGCTGGGACAGAATGAACACTGAAGCTTTCTTT
NA,TRBJ1-2,15,once,TRBV6-1,CASSQTGRANYGYTF,TGTGCCAGCAGTCAGACCGGGCGGGCGAACTATGGCTACACCTTC
NA,TRBJ2-2,14,NA,TRBV6-1,CASTLGENTGELFF,TGTGCCAGCACCCTTGGGGAAAACACCGGGGAGCTGTTTTTT
NA,TRBJ2-7,14,few,TRBV7-8,CASSLELGSYEQYF,TGTGCCAGCAGCTTAGAATTAGGCTCCTACGAGCAGTACTTC
NA,TRBJ2-5,14,few,TRBV5-1,CASSLGTEQETQYF,TGCGCCAGCAGCTTGGGCACAGAGCAAGAGACCCAGTACTTC
NA,TRBJ2-3,15,NA,TRBV18,CASSYEGRDTDTQYF,TGTGCCAGCTCCTATGAAGGGCGGGACACAGATACGCAGTATTTT
NA,TRBJ1-6,14,NA,TRBV5-1,CASSFAGVNSPLHF,TGCGCCAGCAGCTTTGCCGGGGTGAATTCACCCCTCCACTTT
TRBD2,TRBJ2-1,15,NA,TRBV11-2,CASSAGTSGTVEQFF,TGTGCCAGCAGCGCCGGGACTAGCGGGACCGTTGAGCAGTTCTTC
TRBD2,TRBJ2-1,16,NA,TRBV11-3,CASSLVAGGGGGEQFF,TGTGCCAGCAGCTTAGTAGCGGGAGGGGGCGGGGGTGAGCAGTTCTTC
NA,TRBJ1-2,15,few,TRBV27,CASSLSWQGLSGYTF,TGTGCCAGCAGTTTATCGTGGCAGGGGTTAAGCGGCTACACCTTC